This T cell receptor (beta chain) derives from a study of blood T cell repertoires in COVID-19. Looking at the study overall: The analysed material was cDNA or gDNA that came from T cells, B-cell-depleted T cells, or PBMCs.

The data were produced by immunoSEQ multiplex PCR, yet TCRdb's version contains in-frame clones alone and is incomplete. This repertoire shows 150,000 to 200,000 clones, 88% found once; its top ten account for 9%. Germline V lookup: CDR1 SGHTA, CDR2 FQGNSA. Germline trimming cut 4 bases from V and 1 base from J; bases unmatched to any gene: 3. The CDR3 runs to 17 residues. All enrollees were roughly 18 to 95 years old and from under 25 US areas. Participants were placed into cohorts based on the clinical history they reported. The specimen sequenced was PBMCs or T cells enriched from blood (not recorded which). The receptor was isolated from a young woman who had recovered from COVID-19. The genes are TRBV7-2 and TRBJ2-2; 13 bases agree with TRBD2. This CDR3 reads CASSSGLAGRNTGELFF. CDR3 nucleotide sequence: TGTGCCAGCAGCTCGGGACTAGCGGGGAGGAACACCGGGGAGCTGTTTTTT.